Listed below are T cell receptor beta chains from one sample, sequenced in a study of blood T cell repertoires in COVID-19. Data came from immunoSEQ multiplex PCR; TCRdb stores just in-frame clones and leaves some out. The sample consists of about 23,000 clones, 80% to 90% of them appearing once. Sequenced material: peripheral blood. Every receptor here comes from a woman at least 80 years old with active or convalescent COVID-19. Each CDR3 is given with its conserved first and last residue. Fields, in order: D gene, clone size, J gene, V gene, CDR3 protein, CDR3 DNA. A D gene is named only where the DNA matches it firmly. Clone sizes are given selectively: once, few, many, or a class where the clone is expanded.

TRBD2	NA	TRBJ2-3	TRBV9	CASSVLAGGPEDTQYF	TGTGCCAGCAGCGTTCTAGCGGGGGGGCCGGAAGATACGCAGTATTTT
NA	NA	TRBJ2-3	TRBV19	CASSIVAGYTDTQYF	TGTGCCAGTAGTATAGTTGCGGGATACACAGATACGCAGTATTTT
TRBD2	NA	TRBJ2-5	TRBV28	CASSLSGGRAGETQYF	TGTGCCAGCAGTTTATCGGGCGGGAGGGCTGGAGAGACCCAGTACTTC
TRBD2	once	TRBJ2-3	TRBV19	CASAGVSASTDTQYF	TGTGCCAGCGCGGGGGTTTCGGCGAGCACAGATACGCAGTATTTT
NA	few	TRBJ1-2	TRBV6-5	CASSSPGGVNYGYTF	TGTGCCAGCAGTTCACCCGGGGGGGTGAACTATGGCTACACCTTC
TRBD2	NA	TRBJ2-7	TRBV5-1	CASSLNAGGYEQYF	TGCGCCAGCAGCTTGAACGCGGGGGGCTACGAGCAGTACTTC
NA	NA	TRBJ1-2	TRBV5-3	CARSETGRPHYGYTF	TGTGCCAGAAGCGAGACCGGGAGGCCCCACTATGGCTACACCTTC
TRBD2	NA	TRBJ2-6	TRBV7-3	CASSLNSGRATGANVLTF	TGTGCCAGCAGCTTAAATAGCGGGAGGGCCACTGGGGCCAACGTCCTGACTTTC
NA	NA	TRBJ2-3	TRBV21-1	CASEDRVDTVRTKVTDTQYF	TGTGCCAGCGAGGATAGGGTGGACACCGTAAGAACAAAAGTCACAGATACGCAGTATTTT
TRBD2	NA	TRBJ2-1	TRBV27	CASGGLVYNEQFF	TGTGCCAGCGGGGGACTAGTGTACAATGAGCAGTTCTTC
NA	once	TRBJ1-2	TRBV12-1	CASSFERTANYGYTF	TGTGCCAGCAGCTTTGAGAGGACAGCTAACTATGGCTACACCTTC
NA	NA	TRBJ2-1	TRBV4-2	CASSQVPSEQFF	TGTGCCAGCAGCCAGGTTCCCAGTGAGCAGTTCTTC
TRBD2	NA	TRBJ2-2	TRBV27	CASSFLAGGVDGELFF	TGTGCCAGCAGTTTCCTAGCGGGGGGGGTTGACGGGGAGCTGTTTTTT
NA	NA	TRBJ2-7	TRBV28	CASRPRDVHEQYF	TGTGCCAGCAGACCGAGGGATGTCCACGAGCAGTACTTC
TRBD1	NA	TRBJ2-7	TRBV11-2	CASSLNRGLYEQYF	TGTGCCAGCAGCTTAAACAGGGGCCTTTACGAGCAGTACTTC
NA	NA	TRBJ2-5	TRBV28	CASSLLLLRWGETQYF	TGTGCCAGCAGTTTATTACTTCTTCGGTGGGGCGAGACCCAGTACTTC
TRBD2	NA	TRBJ2-1	TRBV19	CASRIPGGPGNEQFF	TGTGCCAGTAGAATACCGGGGGGGCCAGGCAATGAGCAGTTCTTC
NA	NA	TRBJ1-2	TRBV29-1	CSVARGTNYGYTF	TGCAGCGTTGCGAGAGGGACAAACTATGGCTACACCTTC
NA	NA	TRBJ1-1	TRBV28	CASSFSWQGTMNTEAFF	TGTGCCAGCAGTTTCTCATGGCAGGGGACCATGAACACTGAAGCTTTCTTT
TRBD2	NA	TRBJ2-1	TRBV19	CASSLAGVPNEQFF	TGTGCCAGTAGTCTAGCGGGAGTTCCCAATGAGCAGTTCTTC
TRBD1	NA	TRBJ1-4	TRBV19	CASSDRQGVATNEKLFF	TGTGCCAGTAGTGACAGACAGGGGGTCGCAACTAATGAAAAACTGTTTTTT
NA	NA	TRBJ1-5	TRBV21-1	CASTLLGGALLNQPQHF	TGTGCCAGCACCCTGCTTGGGGGGGCGCTACTCAATCAGCCCCAGCATTTT
TRBD1	NA	TRBJ1-1	TRBV19	CAPGQGGATEAFF	TGTGCGCCGGGACAGGGGGGGGCCACTGAAGCTTTCTTT
NA	NA	TRBJ2-1	TRBV3-1/TRBV3-2	CASSQERLASYNEQFF	TGTGCCAGCAGCCAAGAAAGGCTAGCGTCCTACAATGAGCAGTTCTTC
NA	NA	TRBJ1-5	TRBV9	CASSASGSNQPQHF	TGTGCCAGCAGCGCGTCAGGTTCCAATCAGCCCCAGCATTTT
TRBD1	NA	TRBJ1-2	TRBV28	CASSHPTGHYGYTF	TGTGCCAGCAGTCACCCGACAGGGCACTATGGCTACACCTTC
NA	NA	TRBJ1-2	TRBV11-2	CASSLEQLNNYGYTF	TGTGCCAGCAGCTTAGAACAGCTCAACAACTATGGCTACACCTTC
TRBD1	NA	TRBJ1-1	TRBV18	CASSPDSQGAAEAFF	TGTGCCAGCTCACCAGATTCCCAGGGGGCGGCTGAAGCTTTCTTT
NA	NA	TRBJ1-2	TRBV27	CASSFSGGPYGYTF	TGTGCCAGCAGTTTCTCGGGAGGACCCTATGGCTACACCTTC
TRBD1	few	TRBJ1-1	TRBV7-2	CASSSRRTGGAFRTEAFF	TGTGCCAGCAGCTCCCGAAGGACAGGGGGCGCGTTTCGCACTGAAGCTTTCTTT
NA	NA	TRBJ2-7	TRBV28	CASTVRKSRSYEQYF	TGTGCCAGCACCGTTCGTAAAAGCAGGTCCTACGAGCAGTACTTC
TRBD1	NA	TRBJ2-1	TRBV11-3	CASSVTGMVQFF	TGTGCCAGCTCGGTGACAGGGATGGTGCAGTTCTTC
NA	NA	TRBJ2-3	TRBV19	CASSSPGDTDTQYF	TGTGCCAGTAGTAGTCCAGGGGACACAGATACGCAGTATTTT
TRBD1	once	TRBJ1-1	TRBV18	CASSPQETGVIRNTEAFF	TGTGCCAGCTCACCTCAAGAGACAGGGGTAATTCGGAACACTGAAGCTTTCTTT
NA	NA	TRBJ1-4	TRBV7-9	CASSLSTVEKLFF	TGTGCCAGCAGCTTATCGACAGTAGAAAAACTGTTTTTT
TRBD2	NA	TRBJ2-5	TRBV10-3	CAITDSGLETQYF	TGTGCCATCACCGATAGCGGGCTAGAGACCCAGTACTTC
TRBD1	NA	TRBJ2-7	TRBV15	CATSRGQGAYEQYF	TGTGCCACCAGCAGGGGCCAGGGGGCCTACGAGCAGTACTTC
NA	NA	TRBJ2-1	TRBV3-1/TRBV3-2	CASSPFRGAEQFF	TGTGCCAGCAGCCCCTTTCGGGGGGCTGAGCAGTTCTTC
TRBD1	NA	TRBJ2-7	TRBV7-9	CASSLRTGWSATYEQYF	TGTGCCAGCAGCCTTAGGACAGGGTGGTCGGCAACCTACGAGCAGTACTTC
TRBD1	NA	TRBJ1-2	TRBV6-6	CASSYDRATGGYTF	TGTGCCAGCAGTTATGACAGGGCCACTGGTGGCTACACCTTC
NA	NA	TRBJ1-6	TRBV27	CASSLLLRGGGYNSPLHF	TGTGCCAGCAGTTTACTTCTGAGGGGAGGGGGCTATAATTCACCCCTCCACTTT
TRBD2	NA	TRBJ2-3	TRBV7-8	CASSKLAGETDTQYF	TGTGCCAGCAGTAAACTAGCGGGGGAGACAGATACGCAGTATTTT
TRBD1	NA	TRBJ1-5	TRBV19	CASKGTSRGNQPQHF	TGTGCCAGTAAGGGGACGAGCAGGGGGAATCAGCCCCAGCATTTT
TRBD2	NA	TRBJ2-2	TRBV30	CAWSPPAGGDHGELFF	TGTGCCTGGAGCCCCCCGGCGGGGGGAGACCACGGGGAGCTGTTTTTT
TRBD1	NA	TRBJ1-2	TRBV7-9	CASSYRNQGARGGYTF	TGTGCCAGCAGCTACCGCAACCAGGGGGCACGGGGTGGCTACACCTTC
NA	NA	TRBJ1-5	TRBV4-1	CASSQDQGKKGNQPQHF	TGCGCCAGCAGCCAAGATCAGGGCAAAAAGGGCAATCAGCCCCAGCATTTT
TRBD2	NA	TRBJ2-1	TRBV11-3	CASSLDRWGFAGGNNEQFF	TGTGCCAGCAGCTTAGATAGGTGGGGCTTTGCGGGGGGCAACAATGAGCAGTTCTTC
NA	NA	TRBJ2-3	TRBV6-5	CASSDSPGGTDTQYF	TGTGCCAGCAGCGATAGTCCTGGCGGGACAGATACGCAGTATTTT
NA	NA	TRBJ1-2	TRBV19	CASSYMGVTDGYTF	TGTGCCAGTAGTTATATGGGAGTAACGGATGGCTACACCTTC
TRBD1	once	TRBJ1-5	TRBV19	CASSIADRDNQPQHF	TGTGCCAGTAGTATCGCCGACAGGGACAATCAGCCCCAGCATTTT